These 31 T cell receptor beta chains were sequenced from one sample in a study of CD8 T cells in ankylosing spondylitis. MiXCR, run by TCRdb on the 5' RACE reads, gives a single entry per CDR3 protein. The top ten clones hold about 20% of a sample with fewer than 250,000 distinct CDR3 sequences, approximately 10% of them seen once. Sequences were obtained from blood, either unsorted or a sorted T cell fraction (not recorded which). The receptors come from a male donor with ankylosing spondylitis or in good health (not recorded which).

There are a few counts of this clonotype. The V call is TRBV28, the J call TRBJ2-5, with D tentatively TRBD2 (6 bases). Germline V lookup: CDR1 MDHEN, CDR2 SYDVKM. V lost 5 bases and J lost 5, with 15 bases in between. CDR3 length: 14 residues. CDR3 residues: CASSPSFGGETQYF. In DNA, the CDR3 is TGTGCCAGCAGTCCCTCTTTTGGGGGGGAGACCCAGTACTTC.

This clonotype was found many times. This sequence joins TRBV9 and TRBJ2-3; D call uncertain. V lost 4 bases to trimming and J lost 2 bases, with 8 bases between them. Germline values: CDR1 SGDLS, CDR2 YYNGEE. CDR3 length equals 13 residues. The CDR3 loop is CASSPIPTDTQYF. The CDR3 coding sequence is TGTGCCAGCAGCCCGATCCCCACAGATACGCAGTATTTT.

Many counts were recorded for this clonotype. This chain connects TRBV6-1 to TRBJ1-5; no clear D gene. Germline V gene lookup returns CDR1 MNHNS and CDR2 SASEGT. V dropped 6 bases and J dropped 0 bases, with 15 bases sitting between them. CDR3 length: 16 residues. The CDR3 is CASSPNNYLSNQPQHF. For the CDR3, the DNA is TGTGCCAGCAGCCCGAACAATTACCTTAGCAATCAGCCCCAGCATTTT.

This clonotype showed up many times. This chain links TRBV20-1 with TRBJ1-2; 8 nucleotides agree with TRBD1. V trimming: 6 bases; J trimming: 8 bases; junction bases outside the gene matches: 14. This CDR3 contains 14 residues. Germline assignment: CDR1 DFQATT and CDR2 SNEGSKA (reference sequence). The CDR3 loop reads CSARTQGARFGYTF. The CDR3 DNA follows: TGCAGTGCAAGAACTCAGGGGGCGCGTTTCGGCTACACCTTC.

A remark on this clonotype: A much more abundant neighbour one base away suggests this may be a read error. This sequence joins TRBV24-1 and TRBJ2-3; TRBD2 is a possible D gene (7 bases). The germline V gene encodes CDR1 KGHDR and CDR2 SFDVKD. CDR3 length equals 18 residues. The CDR3 region is CATSDPSGGPSGTHTQYF. CDR3 sequence (DNA): TGTGCCACCAGTGATCCCTCGGGGGGCCCATCTGGCACACATACGCAGTATTTT.

This clonotype was found many times. The chain is built from TRBV20-1 and TRBJ2-5; 13 bases are shared with TRBD2. Germline lookup yields CDR1 DFQATT and CDR2 SNEGSKA (reference sequence). V lost 6 bases and J lost 4; bases outside the gene matches: 8. The length of the CDR3 is 15 residues. CDR3 coding DNA: TGCAGTGCCGAATCGACTAGCGGGGGGCGAGAGACCCAGTACTTC. It encodes CSAESTSGGRETQYF.

This clonotype was counted ten times or more. The chain joins TRBV7-2 to TRBJ2-2; D remains unclear. Germline V gene lookup returns CDR1 SGHTA and CDR2 FQGNSA. The CDR3 sequence is 13 residues long. Trimming took off 5 bases at V and 4 bases at J, with 8 bases between the two ends. Here the CDR3 reads CASSLEATGELFF. CDR3 nucleotides: TGTGCCAGCAGCCTAGAAGCCACCGGGGAGCTGTTTTTT.

This clonotype turned up a few times. This rearrangement joins TRBV12-3 or TRBV12-4 to TRBJ2-1; TRBD1 or TRBD2 may be the D gene (5 bases each). V was clipped by 3 bases and J by 10 bases, with 16 bases between them. The CDR3 sequence is 14 residues long. CDR3 amino acids: CASSLGPGTMEQFF. CDR3 in DNA: TGTGCCAGCAGTTTGGGGCCCGGGACGATGGAGCAGTTCTTC.

The chain recombines TRBV14 with TRBJ2-1; D assignment may be TRBD1 or TRBD2 (5 bases each). CDR3 length: 16 amino acids. The V end lost 1 base, the J end lost 5 bases, and 15 bases lay between the germline ends. Germline V gene lookup returns CDR1 SGHDN and CDR2 FVKESK. The chain's CDR3 is CASSQAGAGLHNEQFF. CDR3 DNA sequence: TGTGCCAGCAGCCAAGCCGGGGCAGGGTTACACAATGAGCAGTTCTTC.

This clonotype was found a few times. The V and J genes are TRBV2 and TRBJ2-7; D call uncertain. The CDR3 contains 13 residues. Germline CDR1 and CDR2: SNHLY and FYNNEI. V was cut by 7 bases and J by 0 bases, with 10 bases left in between. CDR3 loop: CASNDVFSYEQYF. CDR3 sequence (DNA): TGTGCCAGCAACGACGTTTTCTCCTACGAGCAGTACTTC.

This clonotype has a count of ten or more. This chain uses TRBV5-1 with TRBJ1-1, with D perhaps TRBD1 (5 bases). CDR3 size: 13 residues. The germline V and J ends were trimmed by 4 bases and 2 bases, with 9 bases remaining between them. The V gene's germline CDR1 is SGHRS and CDR2 YFSETQ. The CDR3 DNA reads as TGCGCCAGCAGCGCCGGACAAAACACTGAAGCTTTCTTT. It is translated as CASSAGQNTEAFF.

This clonotype was picked up a small number of times. This chain uses TRBV18 with TRBJ2-1; TRBD1 matches 7 bases. V was pared by 6 bases and J by 3 bases, with 5 bases of the junction left unmatched. Germline loops: CDR1 KGHSH, CDR2 LQKENI. This CDR3 comprises 14 residues. In nucleotides, the CDR3 is TGTGCCAGCTCGACCGGGACAGACTACAATGAGCAGTTCTTC. This gives the protein CASSTGTDYNEQFF.

J is TRBJ1-6 and V is TRBV6-1; D unclear. CDR1 MNHNS and CDR2 SASEGT come from the germline V gene. The CDR3 covers 15 residues. V was trimmed by 0 bases and J by 4 bases, leaving 7 bases between them. The CDR3 protein is CASSEARWYNSPLHF. CDR3 nucleotides: TGTGCCAGCAGTGAAGCGCGGTGGTATAATTCACCCCTCCACTTT.

At least ten counts were recorded for this clonotype. The junction and the germline gene differ at one end; a read error may be behind it. This rearrangement joins TRBV5-1 to TRBJ2-3; no clear D. This CDR3 is built from 16 residues. From germline, CDR1 is SGHRS and CDR2 YFSETQ. DNA of the CDR3: TGCGCCACCAGCCAGGCAGGCCACACTAGCACAGATACGCAGTATTTT. It yields the protein CATSQAGHTSTDTQYF.

The chain carries TRBV5-6 and TRBJ2-3; D perhaps matches TRBD1 (6 bases). Trimming pared 4 bases from V and 2 bases from J, leaving 11 bases between. This CDR3 comprises 14 residues. Germline lookup yields CDR1 SGHDT and CDR2 YYEEEE. The CDR3 loop reads CASSTGQLTDTQYF. CDR3 nucleotide sequence: TGTGCCAGCAGCACTGGACAGCTCACAGATACGCAGTATTTT.

The chain has TRBV5-1 and TRBJ2-1; 9 bases match TRBD1. After removal of 7 bases from V and 4 bases from J, the junction contained 3 bases not matched to a gene. The V gene's germline CDR1 is SGHRS and CDR2 YFSETQ. The CDR3 is made up of 13 amino acids. CDR3 in amino acids: CASLGQGYNEQFF. The CDR3, as DNA: TGCGCCAGCTTGGGACAGGGTTACAATGAGCAGTTCTTC.

This clonotype was observed a few times. V and J are TRBV20-1 and TRBJ2-7, with unresolved D. CDR1 and CDR2 from the germline V gene are DFQATT and SNEGSKA (reference sequence). CDR3 size: 10 residues. The V end lost 6 bases, the J end lost 8 bases, and 11 bases lay between the germline ends. CDR3 DNA sequence: TGCAGTGCGGCGGCAGTCCAGCAGTACTTC. It translates to CSAAAVQQYF.

This clonotype turned up a few times. The rearrangement joins TRBV2 to TRBJ1-5; D is unclear. Between the trimmed V and J ends, which lost 8 bases and 2 bases, there was a span of 10 bases. CDR3 length: 13 amino acids. In germline, CDR1 is SNHLY, CDR2 FYNNEI. The DNA for the CDR3 is TGTGCCAGCCGGGGAGATGGCAATCAGCCCCAGCATTTT. Amino acid sequence: CASRGDGNQPQHF.

The chain combines TRBV6-2 or TRBV6-3 with TRBJ2-1, with D perhaps matching TRBD2 (6 bases). Trimming removed 7 bases from V and 9 bases from J, with 13 bases in between. This CDR3 has 12 amino acids. Germline lookup yields CDR1 MNHEY and CDR2 SVGEGT. The CDR3 coding sequence is TGTGCCAGCACGGGGGTGAGTCGTGAGCAGTTCTTC. Translating it yields CASTGVSREQFF.

This clonotype was counted a few times. The genes are TRBV27 and TRBJ2-5, with D perhaps TRBD2 (6 bases). The germline CDR1 and CDR2 sequences are MNHEY and SMNVEV (reference sequence). The CDR3 runs 14 residues. Trimming took 3 bases from V and 4 from J, leaving 12 bases between them. CDR3 loop: CASSFGEGGETQYF. CDR3 in DNA: TGTGCCAGCAGTTTTGGTGAGGGAGGAGAGACCCAGTACTTC.

This chain links TRBV6-2 or TRBV6-3 with TRBJ2-5; D uncertain. The germline V and J ends were trimmed by 3 bases and 4 bases, with 6 bases remaining between them. CDR3 length: 12 residues. The germline V gene encodes CDR1 MNHEY and CDR2 SVGEGT. CDR3 sequence (DNA): TGTGCCAGCAGTTATCCTTCAGAGACCCAGTACTTC. This codes for CASSYPSETQYF.

This clonotype has ten or more counts. This chain joins TRBV20-1 and TRBJ2-5; possibly TRBD2 for D (5 bases). From germline, CDR1 is DFQATT and CDR2 SNEGSKA (reference sequence). Trimming left V 1 base short and J 5 bases short, with 14 bases between. The CDR3 covers 14 residues. DNA of the CDR3: TGCAGTGCTAGAGTGGTCACTCAGCGGGAGACCCAGTACTTC. Protein: CSARVVTQRETQYF.

This clonotype showed up many times. The chain combines TRBV5-1 with TRBJ1-2; a weak D match, TRBD1 (6 bases). The CDR3 is 15 amino acids. Trimming cost V 0 bases and J 7 bases, with 16 bases left between them. Germline values: CDR1 SGHRS, CDR2 YFSETQ. The CDR3 nucleotides read TGCGCCAGCAGCTTGGCCCCGGCAGGGGAAAGTGGCTACACCTTC. Translating it yields CASSLAPAGESGYTF.

This clonotype was counted between two and nine times. The chain combines TRBV9 with TRBJ2-5, with a tentative D call TRBD2 (7 bases). Germline V lookup: CDR1 SGDLS, CDR2 YYNGEE. CDR3 length: 14 residues. V lost 4 bases and J lost 4, with 14 bases in between. The CDR3 sequence: CASSPLGGGETQYF. CDR3 DNA: TGTGCCAGCAGCCCCTTAGGGGGGGGAGAGACCCAGTACTTC.

This clonotype was detected ten times or more. The CDR3, as DNA: TGTGCCAGCACGTCGGGGGTGGAGACCCAGTACTTC. It is translated as CASTSGVETQYF. The rearrangement links TRBV12-3 or TRBV12-4 to TRBJ2-5, with D possibly being TRBD2 (6 bases). Trimming stripped 7 bases from V and 5 bases from J, with 11 bases between. The CDR3 totals 12 residues.

This clonotype was detected ten times or more. This sequence joins TRBV28 and TRBJ2-2; D is tentatively TRBD1 or TRBD2 (7 bases each). The CDR3 is 16 residues long. CDR1 and CDR2 from the germline V gene are MDHEN and SYDVKM. V lost 6 bases and J 6 bases, leaving 20 bases between the germline ends. The CDR3 protein is CASRSSGGGLSGELFF. In DNA, the CDR3 is TGTGCCAGCAGGTCGTCAGGGGGGGGGCTCTCCGGGGAGCTGTTTTTT.

This clonotype was seen more than once but under ten times. Sequence at one end of the junction differs from germline and may be a read error. The gene calls are TRBV3-1 and TRBJ2-5; TRBD1 aligns across 8 bases. Germline V CDR1 and CDR2: LGHDT, YNNKEL (reference sequence). The CDR3 covers 13 residues. The CDR3 region is CASSQGPDRVIHF. For the CDR3, the DNA is TGTGCCAGCAGCCAAGGTCCGGACAGGGTCATCCACTTC.

This clonotype was detected many times. This chain joins TRBV5-6 and TRBJ2-5; TRBD1 or TRBD2 may be the D gene (6 bases each). This CDR3 spans 14 amino acids. Trimming took off 3 bases at V and 2 bases at J, with 11 bases between the two ends. The germline CDR1 and CDR2 sequences are SGHDT and YYEEEE. The CDR3, as DNA: TGTGCCAGCAGCTCGGGGGCAAGACAAGAGACCCAGTACTTC. As protein: CASSSGARQETQYF.

This clonotype has a count of ten or more. The V call is TRBV5-1, the J call TRBJ2-1, with a tentative D call TRBD1 (6 bases). The germline V and J ends were trimmed by 4 bases and 1 base, with 15 bases remaining between them. Germline V lookup: CDR1 SGHRS, CDR2 YFSETQ. The CDR3 totals 16 residues. The CDR3 loop is CASSPGDRNSYNEQFF. The CDR3 DNA follows: TGCGCCAGCAGCCCAGGTGACAGGAATTCCTACAATGAGCAGTTCTTC.

This clonotype was counted at least ten times. This chain links TRBV11-2 with TRBJ2-1; TRBD2 agrees at 10 bases. There are 14 residues in the CDR3. Germline CDR1 SGHAT, CDR2 FQNNGV. The V and J ends lost 3 bases and 12 bases, in that order; junction bases with no gene match: 8. CDR3 DNA sequence: TGTGCCAGCAGCTTGAGCGGGGGGGCACTTTCGCAGTTCTTC. Residues: CASSLSGGALSQFF.

This clonotype was seen a handful of times. V gene TRBV19 combines with J gene TRBJ1-1; TRBD1 agrees at 7 bases. J lost 4 bases, V lost 4 bases, and 12 bases had no gene match. The V gene's germline CDR1 is LNHDA and CDR2 SQIVND (reference sequence). This CDR3 has 16 residues. The CDR3 coding sequence is TGTGCCAGTAGTAGAAGAACCGACAGGGAGGGCACTGAAGCTTTCTTT. Encoded protein: CASSRRTDREGTEAFF. The variable domain in full, with the rest retrieved from reference TRBV19 and TRBJ1-1, is DGGITQSPKYLFRKEGQNVTLSCEQNLNHDAMYWYRQDPGQGLRLIYYSQIVNDFQKGDIAEGYSVSREKKESFPLTVTSAQKNPTAFYLCASSRRTDREGTEAFFGQGTRLTVV.